This T cell receptor (beta chain) came from a study of shared clonotypes between healthy human individuals. About this clone itself: Its antigen remains unknown.

Study conclusions and caveats: Clonotypes which were not shared had lower generation probabilities than clonotypes that all four donors shared. Few donors restricted represented genetic and exposure-history diversity. Blood was the only sampled material, and tissue repertoires likely differ.

Some clones are missing from TCRdb's copy, which holds only in-frame ones; the method was immunoSEQ multiplex PCR. The sample consists of under 2.5 million clones, around 90% of them appearing once. The investigators split CD4+ cells into a CD45RA+ naive subset and a CD45RA-negative memory subset. Trimming took off 6 bases at V and 1 base at J, with 14 bases between the two ends. CDR3 size: 15 residues. Germline V gene sequence: CDR1 MNHEY, CDR2 SMNVEV (reference sequence). The source is a man between 18 and 29 years old in good health. Some clones in this sample may be carry-over from other donors' samples. What was sequenced was naive CD4+ T cells from PBMCs. Described subset: CD45RA+ positively selected. V is TRBV27 and J is TRBJ2-3; no reliable D call. CDR3 sequence: CASRHRSWGTDTQYF. In DNA, the CDR3 is TGTGCCAGCAGACACCGTAGCTGGGGCACAGATACGCAGTATTTT.